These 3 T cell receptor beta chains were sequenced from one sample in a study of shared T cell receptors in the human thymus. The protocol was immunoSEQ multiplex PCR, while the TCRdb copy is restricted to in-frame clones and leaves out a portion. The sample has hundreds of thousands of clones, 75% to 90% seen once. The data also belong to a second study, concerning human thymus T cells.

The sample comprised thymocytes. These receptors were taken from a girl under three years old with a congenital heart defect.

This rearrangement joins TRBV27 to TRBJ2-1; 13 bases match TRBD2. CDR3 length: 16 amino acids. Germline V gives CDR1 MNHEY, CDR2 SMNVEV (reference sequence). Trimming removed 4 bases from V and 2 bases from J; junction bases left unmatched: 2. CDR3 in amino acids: CASSSGLAGAYNEQFF. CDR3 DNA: TGTGCCAGCAGTTCAGGACTAGCGGGGGCCTACAATGAGCAGTTCTTC.

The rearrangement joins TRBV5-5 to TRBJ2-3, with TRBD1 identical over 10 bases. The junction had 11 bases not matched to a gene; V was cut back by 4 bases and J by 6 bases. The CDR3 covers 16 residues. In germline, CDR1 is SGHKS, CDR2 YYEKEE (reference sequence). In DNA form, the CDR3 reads TGTGCCAGCAGCCAACCCGGGACAGGGGTGGCGGATACGCAGTATTTT. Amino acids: CASSQPGTGVADTQYF.

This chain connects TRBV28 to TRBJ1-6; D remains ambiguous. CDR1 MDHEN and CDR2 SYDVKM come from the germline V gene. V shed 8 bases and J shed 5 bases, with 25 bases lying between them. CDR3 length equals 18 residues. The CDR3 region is CASDPSRAGRRDNSPLHF. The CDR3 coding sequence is TGTGCCAGCGACCCATCAAGAGCCGGGAGGAGGGATAATTCACCCCTCCACTTT.